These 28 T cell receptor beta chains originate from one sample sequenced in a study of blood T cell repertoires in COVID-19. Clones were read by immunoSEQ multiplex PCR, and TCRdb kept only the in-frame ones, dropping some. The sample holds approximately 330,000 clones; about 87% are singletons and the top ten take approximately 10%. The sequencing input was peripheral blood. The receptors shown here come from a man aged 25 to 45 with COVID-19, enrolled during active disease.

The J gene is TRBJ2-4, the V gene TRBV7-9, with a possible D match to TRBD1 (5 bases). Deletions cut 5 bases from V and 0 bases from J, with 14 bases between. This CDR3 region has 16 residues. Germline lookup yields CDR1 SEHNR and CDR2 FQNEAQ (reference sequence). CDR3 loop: CASSLTGSLAKNIQYF. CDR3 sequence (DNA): TGTGCCAGCAGCCTTACAGGTTCTCTAGCCAAAAACATTCAGTACTTC.

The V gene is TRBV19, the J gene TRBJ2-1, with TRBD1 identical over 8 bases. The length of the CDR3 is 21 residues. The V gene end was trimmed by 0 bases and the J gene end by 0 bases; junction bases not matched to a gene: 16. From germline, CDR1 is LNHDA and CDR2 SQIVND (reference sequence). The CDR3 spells CASSIEDMDREVPISYNEQFF. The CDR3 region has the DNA TGTGCCAGTAGTATAGAAGACATGGACAGGGAGGTCCCCATCTCCTACAATGAGCAGTTCTTC.

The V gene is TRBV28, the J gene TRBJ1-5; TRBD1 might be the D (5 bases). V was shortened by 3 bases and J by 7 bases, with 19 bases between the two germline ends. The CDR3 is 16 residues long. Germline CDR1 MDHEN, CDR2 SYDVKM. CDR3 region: CASSLLAWGVVQPQHF. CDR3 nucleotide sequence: TGTGCCAGCAGTTTGCTGGCGTGGGGGGTGGTACAGCCCCAGCATTTT.

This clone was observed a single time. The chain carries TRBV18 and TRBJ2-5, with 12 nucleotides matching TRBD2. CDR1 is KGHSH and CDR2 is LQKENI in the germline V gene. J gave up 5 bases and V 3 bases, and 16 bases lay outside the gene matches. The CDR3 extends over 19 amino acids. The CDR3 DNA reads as TGTGCCAGCTCACCCATTGCCGGGACTAGCGGGTCTCGACGGGAGACCCAGTACTTC. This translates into CASSPIAGTSGSRRETQYF. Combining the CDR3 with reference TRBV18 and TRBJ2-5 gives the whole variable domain NAGVMQNPRHLVRRRGQEARLRCSPMKGHSHVYWYRQLPEEGLKFMVYLQKENIIDESGMPKERFSAEFPKEGPSILRIQQVVRGDSAAYFCASSPIAGTSGSRRETQYFGPGTRLLVL.

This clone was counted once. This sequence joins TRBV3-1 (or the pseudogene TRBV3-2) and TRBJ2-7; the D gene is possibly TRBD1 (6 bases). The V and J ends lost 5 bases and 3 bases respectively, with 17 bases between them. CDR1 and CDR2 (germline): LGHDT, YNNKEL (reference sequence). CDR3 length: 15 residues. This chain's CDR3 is CASSYTRSTGYEQYF. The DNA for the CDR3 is TGTGCCAGCAGCTATACCCGATCGACAGGCTACGAGCAGTACTTC.

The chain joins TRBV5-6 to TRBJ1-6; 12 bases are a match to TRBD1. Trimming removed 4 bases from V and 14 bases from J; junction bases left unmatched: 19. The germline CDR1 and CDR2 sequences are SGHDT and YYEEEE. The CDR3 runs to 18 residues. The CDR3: CASSGLGTGGEYSLSLHF. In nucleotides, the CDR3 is TGTGCCAGCAGCGGTCTTGGGACAGGGGGCGAATACTCATTATCCCTCCACTTT. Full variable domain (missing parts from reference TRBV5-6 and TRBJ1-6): DAGVTQSPTHLIKTRGQQVTLRCSPKSGHDTVSWYQQALGQGPQFIFQYYEEEERQRGNFPDRFSGHQFPNYSSELNVNALLLGDSALYLCASSGLGTGGEYSLSLHFGNGTRLTVT.

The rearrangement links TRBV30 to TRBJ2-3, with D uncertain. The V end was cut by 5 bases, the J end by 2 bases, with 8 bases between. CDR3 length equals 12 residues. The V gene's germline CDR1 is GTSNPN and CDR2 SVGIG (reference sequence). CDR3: CAWDSPTDTQYF. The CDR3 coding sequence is TGTGCCTGGGACTCTCCCACAGATACGCAGTATTTT. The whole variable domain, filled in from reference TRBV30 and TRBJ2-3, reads SQTIHQWPATLVQPVGSPLSLECTVEGTSNPNLYWYRQAAGRGLQLLFYSVGIGQISSEVPQNLSASRPQDRQFILSSKKLLLSDSGFYLCAWDSPTDTQYFGPGTRLTVL.

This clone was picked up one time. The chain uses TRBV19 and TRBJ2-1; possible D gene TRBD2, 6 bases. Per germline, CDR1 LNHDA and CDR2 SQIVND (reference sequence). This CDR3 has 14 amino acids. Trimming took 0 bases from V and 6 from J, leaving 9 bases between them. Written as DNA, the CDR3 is TGTGCCAGTAGTATAGACTGGAGGGGCAATGAGCAGTTCTTC. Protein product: CASSIDWRGNEQFF.

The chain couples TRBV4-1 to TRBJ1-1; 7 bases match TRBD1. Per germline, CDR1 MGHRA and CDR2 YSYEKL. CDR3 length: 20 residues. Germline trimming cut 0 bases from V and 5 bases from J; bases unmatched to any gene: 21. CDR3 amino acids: CASSQDRFGRSSPGGTEAFF. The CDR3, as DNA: TGCGCCAGCAGCCAAGACAGGTTCGGAAGGTCATCCCCAGGGGGAACTGAAGCTTTCTTT.

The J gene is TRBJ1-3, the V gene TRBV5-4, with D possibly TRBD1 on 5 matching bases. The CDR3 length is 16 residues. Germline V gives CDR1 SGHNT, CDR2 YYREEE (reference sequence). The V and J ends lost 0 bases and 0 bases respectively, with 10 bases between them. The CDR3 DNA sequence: TGTGCCAGCAGCTTGGCCCAGGGAATCTCTGGAAACACCATATATTTT. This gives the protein CASSLAQGISGNTIYF.

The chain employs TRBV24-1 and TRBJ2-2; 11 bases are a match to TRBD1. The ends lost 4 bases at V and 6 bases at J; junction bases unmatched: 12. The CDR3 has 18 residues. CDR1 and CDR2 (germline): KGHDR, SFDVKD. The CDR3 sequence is CATSDPLGDRGRSGELFF. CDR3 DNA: TGTGCCACCAGTGACCCTTTAGGGGACAGGGGGAGGTCCGGGGAGCTGTTTTTT.

In nucleotides, the CDR3 is TGCGCCAGCAGCCAAGAGAAGGAAGGGGTATACGCTCAGTCTGAAAAACTGTTTTTT. Protein product: CASSQEKEGVYAQSEKLFF. The chain carries TRBV4-1 and TRBJ1-4, with D perhaps TRBD1 (5 bases). Trimming stripped 0 bases from V and 7 bases from J, with 24 bases between. The CDR3 sequence is 19 residues long. Germline V CDR1 and CDR2: MGHRA, YSYEKL.

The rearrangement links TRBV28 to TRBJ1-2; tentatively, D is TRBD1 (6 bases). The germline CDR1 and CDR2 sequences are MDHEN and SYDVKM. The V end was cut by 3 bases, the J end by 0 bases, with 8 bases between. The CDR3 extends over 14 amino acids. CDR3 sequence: CASSLGHPNYGYTF. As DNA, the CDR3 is TGTGCCAGCAGTTTGGGACATCCTAACTATGGCTACACCTTC.

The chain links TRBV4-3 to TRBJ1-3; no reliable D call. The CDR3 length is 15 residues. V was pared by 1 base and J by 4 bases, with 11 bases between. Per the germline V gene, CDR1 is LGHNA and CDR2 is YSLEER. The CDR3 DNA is TGCGCCAGCAGCCAAGGGAGGGCTTCGGGAAACACCATATATTTT. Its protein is CASSQGRASGNTIYF.

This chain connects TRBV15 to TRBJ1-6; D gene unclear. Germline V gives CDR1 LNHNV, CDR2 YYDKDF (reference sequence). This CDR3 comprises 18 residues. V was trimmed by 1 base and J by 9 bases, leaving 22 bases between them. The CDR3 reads CATSRVSAPGSRTSPLHF. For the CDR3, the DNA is TGTGCCACCAGCAGAGTTTCGGCCCCAGGTAGTCGTACTTCACCCCTCCACTTT.

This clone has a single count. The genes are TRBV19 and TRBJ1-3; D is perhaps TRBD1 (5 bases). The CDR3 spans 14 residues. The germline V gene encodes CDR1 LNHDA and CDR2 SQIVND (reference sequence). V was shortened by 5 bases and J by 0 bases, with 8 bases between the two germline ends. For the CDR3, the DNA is TGTGCCAGTAGTCCTGACAGCTCTGGAAACACCATATATTTT. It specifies CASSPDSSGNTIYF.

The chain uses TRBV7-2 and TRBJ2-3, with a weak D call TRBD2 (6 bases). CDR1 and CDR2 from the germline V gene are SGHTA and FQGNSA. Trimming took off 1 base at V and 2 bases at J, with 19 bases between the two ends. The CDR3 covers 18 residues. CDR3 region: CASSLVGAPGLLTDTQYF. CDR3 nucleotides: TGTGCCAGCAGCTTAGTAGGCGCACCGGGACTCCTCACAGATACGCAGTATTTT.

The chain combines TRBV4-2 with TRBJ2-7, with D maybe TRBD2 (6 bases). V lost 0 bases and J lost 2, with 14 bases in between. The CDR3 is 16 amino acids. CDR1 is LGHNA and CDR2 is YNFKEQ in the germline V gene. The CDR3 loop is CASSQDRSGSAYEQYF. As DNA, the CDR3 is TGTGCCAGCAGCCAAGATAGGAGCGGGTCGGCCTACGAGCAGTACTTC.

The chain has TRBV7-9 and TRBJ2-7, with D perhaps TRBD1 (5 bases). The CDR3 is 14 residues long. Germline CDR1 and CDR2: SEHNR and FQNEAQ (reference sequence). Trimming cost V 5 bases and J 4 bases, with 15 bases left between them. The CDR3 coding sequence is TGTGCCAGCAGCCCTCCGGTCAGGGTTTACGAGCAGTACTTC. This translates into CASSPPVRVYEQYF.

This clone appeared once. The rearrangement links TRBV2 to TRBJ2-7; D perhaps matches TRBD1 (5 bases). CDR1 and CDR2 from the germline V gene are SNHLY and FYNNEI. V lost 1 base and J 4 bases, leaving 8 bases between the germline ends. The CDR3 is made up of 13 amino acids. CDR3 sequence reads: CASSEGTQYEQYF. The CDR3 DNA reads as TGTGCCAGCAGTGAAGGGACACAGTACGAGCAGTACTTC.

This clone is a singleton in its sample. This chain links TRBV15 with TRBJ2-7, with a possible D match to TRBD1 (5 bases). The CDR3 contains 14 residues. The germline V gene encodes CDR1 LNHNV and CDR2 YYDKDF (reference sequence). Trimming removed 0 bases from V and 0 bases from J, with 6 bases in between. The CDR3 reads CATSREGDSYEQYF. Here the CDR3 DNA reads TGTGCCACCAGCAGAGAAGGGGACTCCTACGAGCAGTACTTC.

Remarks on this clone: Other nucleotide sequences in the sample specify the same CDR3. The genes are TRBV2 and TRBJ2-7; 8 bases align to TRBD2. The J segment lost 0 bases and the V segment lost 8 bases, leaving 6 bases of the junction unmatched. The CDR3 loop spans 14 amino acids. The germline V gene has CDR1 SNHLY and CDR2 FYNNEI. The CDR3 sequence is CASSPGGGSYEQYF. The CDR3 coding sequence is TGTGCCAGCTCTCCGGGAGGGGGCTCCTACGAGCAGTACTTC.

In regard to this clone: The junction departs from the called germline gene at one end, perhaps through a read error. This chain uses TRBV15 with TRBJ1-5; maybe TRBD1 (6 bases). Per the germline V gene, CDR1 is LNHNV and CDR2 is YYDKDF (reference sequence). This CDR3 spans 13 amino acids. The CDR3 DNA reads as TGTGCCACTAGCAACAGGGTAGTGGAGCCCCAGCATTTT. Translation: CATSNRVVEPQHF. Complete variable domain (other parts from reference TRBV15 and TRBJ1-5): DAMVIQNPRYQVTQFGKPVTLSCSQTLNHNVMYWYQQKSSQAPKLLFHYYDKDFNNEADTPDNFQSRRPNTSFCFLDIRSPGLGDTAMYLCATSNRVVEPQHFGDGTRLSIL.

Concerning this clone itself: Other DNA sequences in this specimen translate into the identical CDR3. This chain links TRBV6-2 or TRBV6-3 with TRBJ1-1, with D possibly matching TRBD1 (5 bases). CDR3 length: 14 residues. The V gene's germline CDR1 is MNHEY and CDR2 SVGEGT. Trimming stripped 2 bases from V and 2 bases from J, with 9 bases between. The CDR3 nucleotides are TGTGCCAGCAGTTACGGGGCGGGAAACACTGAAGCTTTCTTT. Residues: CASSYGAGNTEAFF.

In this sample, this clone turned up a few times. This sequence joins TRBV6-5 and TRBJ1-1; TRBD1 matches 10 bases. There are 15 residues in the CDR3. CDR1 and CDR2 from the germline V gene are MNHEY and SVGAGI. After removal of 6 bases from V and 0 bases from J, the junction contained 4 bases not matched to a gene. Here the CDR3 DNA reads TGTGCCAGCAGCCGGGACAGGGGACTGAACACTGAAGCTTTCTTT. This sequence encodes CASSRDRGLNTEAFF.

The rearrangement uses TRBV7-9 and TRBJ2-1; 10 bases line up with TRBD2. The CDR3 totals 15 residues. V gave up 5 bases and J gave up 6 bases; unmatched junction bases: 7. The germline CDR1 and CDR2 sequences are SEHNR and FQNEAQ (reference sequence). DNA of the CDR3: TGTGCCAGCAGCCCGACTAGCGGGCACCTCAATGAGCAGTTCTTC. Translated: CASSPTSGHLNEQFF.

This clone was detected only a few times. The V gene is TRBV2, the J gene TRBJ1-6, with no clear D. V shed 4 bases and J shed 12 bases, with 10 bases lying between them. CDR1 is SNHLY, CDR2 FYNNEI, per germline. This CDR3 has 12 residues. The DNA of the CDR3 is TGTGCCAGCAGTGCCGCAGAGGAACCCCTCCACTTT. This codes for CASSAAEEPLHF. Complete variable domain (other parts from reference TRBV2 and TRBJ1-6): EPEVTQTPSHQVTQMGQEVILRCVPISNHLYFYWYRQILGQKVEFLVSFYNNEISEKSEIFDDQFSVERPDGSNFTLKIRSTKLEDSAMYFCASSAAEEPLHFGNGTRLTVT.

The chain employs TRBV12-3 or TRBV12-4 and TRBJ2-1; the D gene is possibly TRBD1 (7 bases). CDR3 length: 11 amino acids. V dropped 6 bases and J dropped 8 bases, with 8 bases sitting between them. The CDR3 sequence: CASSRGDEQFF. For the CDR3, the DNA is TGTGCCAGCAGCAGGGGGGATGAGCAGTTCTTC.